The text below deals with one T cell receptor (beta chain). The PCR had 60 Vbeta and 13 Jbeta primers. Assay: immunoSEQ multiplex PCR; the TCRdb copy retains only in-frame clones and omits some. The sample has 150,000 to 200,000 clones, roughly 90% seen once; the top ten hold around 0.98%. CDR3 length equals 17 residues. CDR1 is SGHRS, CDR2 YFSETQ, per germline. V lost 2 bases and J 4 bases, leaving 16 bases between the germline ends. This sample was taken from a study of cytomegalovirus exposure and HLA in healthy donors. Sequencing was carried out using PBMCs. The V call is TRBV5-1, the J call TRBJ2-6; D is ambiguous. The source of this sequence is a boy aged 2 to 9 in good health and CMV-seronegative. CDR3 sequence reads: CASSFDGSLVGANVLTF. The DNA for the CDR3 is TGCGCCAGCAGCTTCGATGGCTCTCTCGTAGGGGCCAACGTCCTGACTTTC. Full variable domain (outside the CDR3, taken from reference TRBV5-1 and TRBJ2-6): KAGVTQTPRYLIKTRGQQVTLSCSPISGHRSVSWYQQTPGQGLQFLFEYFSETQRNKGNFPGRFSGRQFSNSRSEMNVSTLELGDSALYLCASSFDGSLVGANVLTFGAGSRLTVL.